Following are 5 T cell receptor beta chains from one sample sequenced in a study of cytomegalovirus exposure and HLA in healthy donors. In the PCR, 60 Vbeta and 13 Jbeta primers were used. Using immunoSEQ multiplex PCR, the repertoire was profiled, and TCRdb retains in-frame clones only, with some absent. This sample yields 99,000 or so clones, of which over 70% are seen a single time; approximately 2% belongs to the top ten. The specimen sequenced was PBMCs. The source of these receptors is a man between 25 and 39 years old in good health and CMV-seronegative.

The chain is built from TRBV5-1 and TRBJ1-1; TRBD1 matches 7 bases. Germline V CDR1 and CDR2: SGHRS, YFSETQ. This CDR3 contains 15 residues. V lost 0 bases to trimming and J lost 1 base; unmatched junction nucleotides: 3. The CDR3 sequence is CASSLEGQSNTEAFF. The CDR3 DNA reads TGCGCCAGCAGCTTGGAGGGACAGTCGAACACTGAAGCTTTCTTT.

The chain recombines TRBV7-2 with TRBJ1-1; 9 bases map to TRBD1. The length of the CDR3 is 13 residues. CDR1 is SGHTA, CDR2 FQGNSA, per germline. V was pared by 5 bases and J by 6 bases, with 4 bases of the junction left unmatched. CDR3: CASSPRQGAEAFF. Written as DNA, the CDR3 is TGTGCCAGCAGCCCCAGACAGGGGGCTGAAGCTTTCTTT.

The rearrangement uses TRBV4-1 and TRBJ2-3, with TRBD1 as a possible D gene (6 bases). V lost 1 base and J 6 bases, leaving 14 bases between the germline ends. The CDR3 length is 15 residues. The germline V gene has CDR1 MGHRA and CDR2 YSYEKL. CDR3 loop: CASSQGTVASDTQYF. As DNA, the CDR3 is TGCGCCAGCAGCCAAGGGACAGTGGCGAGCGATACGCAGTATTTT.

V usage is TRBV10-3 and J usage is TRBJ1-5; TRBD1 might be the D (5 bases). V shed 2 bases and J shed 7 bases, with 12 bases lying between them. Germline V lookup: CDR1 ENHRY, CDR2 SYGVKD. The length of the CDR3 is 14 residues. This chain's CDR3 is CAISEGSKGQPQHF. For the CDR3, the DNA is TGTGCCATCAGTGAGGGGTCGAAGGGGCAGCCCCAGCATTTT.

This chain uses TRBV7-2 with TRBJ2-7, with D perhaps matching TRBD2 (5 bases). CDR1 and CDR2 from the germline V gene are SGHTA and FQGNSA. This CDR3 has 14 residues. The ends were cut back, 5 bases at V and 3 bases at J, with 14 bases in the middle. CDR3 protein: CASSPGIPLYEQYF. DNA of the CDR3: TGTGCCAGCAGCCCCGGGATTCCTCTCTACGAGCAGTACTTC.